The T cell receptor beta chain described here comes from a study of T cells after yellow fever vaccination. Study in general: Preparation of the low-cell-number fractions used SMART-Seq v4 Ultra Low Input. Findings and limits, study-wide: The bulk population could contribute abundant contaminating clonotypes to FACS-sorted repertoires. The booster response re-showed most primary clones: approximately 97% CD4, 88% CD8.

This clonotype occurred many times. What it binds is unknown. The length of the CDR3 is 13 residues. The V end lost 3 bases, the J end lost 5 bases, and 10 bases lay between the germline ends. The germline V gene encodes CDR1 SGHTA and CDR2 FQGNSA. They built TCR cDNA with 5'RACE template switching, a step that put in a universal primer site and UMIs. TCRdb itself ran the 5' RACE reads through MiXCR, one entry per CDR3 protein. Here the sample spans more than 95,000 distinct CDR3 sequences, 7.2% being singletons. This TCR came from a man aged 18 to 30 who received the YFV17D yellow fever vaccine. The chain employs TRBV7-2 and TRBJ2-5; weak D call: TRBD2 (5 bases). This specimen was CD4+ T cells sorted from PBMCs, taken about 41 days after the first yellow fever vaccination. The CDR3 coding sequence is TGTGCCAGCAGCTTCCGGGGTCGGGAGACCCAGTACTTC. This translates into CASSFRGRETQYF.